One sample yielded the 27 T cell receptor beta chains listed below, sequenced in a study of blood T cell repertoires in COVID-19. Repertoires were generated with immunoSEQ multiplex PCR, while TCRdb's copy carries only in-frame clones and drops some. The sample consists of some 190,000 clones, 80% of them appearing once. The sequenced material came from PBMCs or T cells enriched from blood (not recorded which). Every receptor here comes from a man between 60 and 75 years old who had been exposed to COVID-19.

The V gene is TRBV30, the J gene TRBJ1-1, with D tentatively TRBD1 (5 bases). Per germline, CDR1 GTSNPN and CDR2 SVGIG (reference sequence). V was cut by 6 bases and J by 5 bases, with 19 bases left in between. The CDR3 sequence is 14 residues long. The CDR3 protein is CACVHQGRGTEAFF. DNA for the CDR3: TGTGCCTGCGTGCACCAGGGCCGGGGGACTGAAGCTTTCTTT.

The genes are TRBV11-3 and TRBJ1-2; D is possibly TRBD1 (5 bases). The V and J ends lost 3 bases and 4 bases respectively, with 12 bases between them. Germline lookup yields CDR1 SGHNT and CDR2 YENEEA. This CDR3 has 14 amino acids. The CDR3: CASSLGGDTYGYTF. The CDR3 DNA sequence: TGTGCCAGCAGCTTGGGGGGGGATACCTATGGCTACACCTTC.

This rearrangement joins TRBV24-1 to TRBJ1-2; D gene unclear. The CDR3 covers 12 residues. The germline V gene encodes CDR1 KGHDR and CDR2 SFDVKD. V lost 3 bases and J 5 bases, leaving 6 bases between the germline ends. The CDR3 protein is CATSDVHYGYTF. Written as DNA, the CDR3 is TGTGCCACCAGTGATGTACATTATGGCTACACCTTC.

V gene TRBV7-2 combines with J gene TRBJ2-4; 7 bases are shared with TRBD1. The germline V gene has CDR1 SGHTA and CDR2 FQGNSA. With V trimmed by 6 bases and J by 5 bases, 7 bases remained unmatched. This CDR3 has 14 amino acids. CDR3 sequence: CASSQRTGENIQYF. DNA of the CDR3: TGTGCCAGCAGTCAAAGGACAGGAGAAAACATTCAGTACTTC.

Here the CDR3 reads CASSRPLRQNYNSPLHF. The CDR3, as DNA: TGTGCCAGCAGTCGGCCCCTTCGACAAAACTATAATTCACCCCTCCACTTT. The chain links TRBV6-6 to TRBJ1-6; D gene ambiguous. Germline loops: CDR1 MNHNY, CDR2 SVGAGI (reference sequence). The CDR3 sequence is 17 residues long. Trimming removed 5 bases from V and 3 bases from J, with 17 bases in between.

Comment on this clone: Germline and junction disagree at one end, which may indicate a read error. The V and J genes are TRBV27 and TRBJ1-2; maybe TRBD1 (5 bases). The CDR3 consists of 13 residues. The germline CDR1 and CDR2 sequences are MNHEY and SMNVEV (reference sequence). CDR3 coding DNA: TGTGCCAGCAGTTCTGGGGCAGGCGGACAAACCCAATTC. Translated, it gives CASSSGAGGQTQF.

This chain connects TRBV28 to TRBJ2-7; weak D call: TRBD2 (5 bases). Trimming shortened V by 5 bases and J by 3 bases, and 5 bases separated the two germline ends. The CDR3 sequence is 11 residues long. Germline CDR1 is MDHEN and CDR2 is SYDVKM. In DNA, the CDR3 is TGTGCCAGCAGTGGAGGCTACGAGCAGTACTTC. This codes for CASSGGYEQYF. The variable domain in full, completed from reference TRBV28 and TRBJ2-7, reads DVKVTQSSRYLVKRTGEKVFLECVQDMDHENMFWYRQDPGLGLRLIYFSYDVKMKEKGDIPEGYSVSREKKERFSLILESASTNQTSMYLCASSGGYEQYFGPGTRLTVT.

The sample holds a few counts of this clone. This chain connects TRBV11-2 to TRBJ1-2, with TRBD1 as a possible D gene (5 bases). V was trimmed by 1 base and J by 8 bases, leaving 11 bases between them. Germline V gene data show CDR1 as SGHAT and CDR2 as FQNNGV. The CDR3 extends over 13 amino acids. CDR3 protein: CASSLGGREGYTF. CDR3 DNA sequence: TGTGCCAGCAGCTTAGGTGGCAGGGAAGGCTACACCTTC. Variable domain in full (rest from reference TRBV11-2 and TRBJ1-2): EAGVAQSPRYKIIEKRQSVAFWCNPISGHATLYWYQQILGQGPKLLIQFQNNGVVDDSQLPKDRFSAERLKGVDSTLKIQPAKLEDSAVYLCASSLGGREGYTFGSGTRLTVV.

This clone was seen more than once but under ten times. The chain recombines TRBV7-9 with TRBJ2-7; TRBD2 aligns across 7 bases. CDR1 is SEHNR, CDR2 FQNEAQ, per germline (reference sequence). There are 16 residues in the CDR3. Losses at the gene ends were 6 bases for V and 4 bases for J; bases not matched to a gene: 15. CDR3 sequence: CASRGSPSGGDYEQYF. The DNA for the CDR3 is TGTGCCAGCAGGGGGTCCCCGTCGGGGGGAGATTACGAGCAGTACTTC.

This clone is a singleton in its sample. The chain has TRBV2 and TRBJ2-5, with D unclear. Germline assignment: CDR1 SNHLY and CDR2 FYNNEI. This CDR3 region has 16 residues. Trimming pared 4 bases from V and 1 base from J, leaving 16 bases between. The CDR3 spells CASSALLAAPQETQYF. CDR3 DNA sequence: TGTGCCAGCAGTGCCCTCCTGGCGGCGCCCCAAGAGACCCAGTACTTC.

The CDR3 loop is CASNTGAHNQPQHF. The CDR3, as DNA: TGTGCCAGCAACACAGGGGCCCACAATCAGCCCCAGCATTTT. V usage is TRBV21-1 and J usage is TRBJ1-5; the tabulated D call, TRBD1, remains unverified against the DNA. TRBV21-1 is a pseudogene segment. CDR3 length equals 14 residues.

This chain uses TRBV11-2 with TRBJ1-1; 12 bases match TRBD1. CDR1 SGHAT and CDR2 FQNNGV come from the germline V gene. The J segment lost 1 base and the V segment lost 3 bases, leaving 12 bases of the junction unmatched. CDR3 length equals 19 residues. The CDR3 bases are TGTGCCAGCAGCTTGGGACAGGGGGCCGGGGGAGTGGGGAACACTGAAGCTTTCTTT. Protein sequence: CASSLGQGAGGVGNTEAFF.

The CDR3 region is CASQPPGTGLGDTQYF. The CDR3 DNA follows: TGTGCCAGTCAGCCCCCCGGGACAGGGTTGGGCGATACGCAGTATTTT. The chain recombines TRBV19 with TRBJ2-3; TRBD1 agrees at 9 bases. Germline lookup yields CDR1 LNHDA and CDR2 SQIVND (reference sequence). The junction had 15 bases not matched to a gene; V was cut back by 8 bases and J by 6 bases. The CDR3 extends over 16 amino acids.

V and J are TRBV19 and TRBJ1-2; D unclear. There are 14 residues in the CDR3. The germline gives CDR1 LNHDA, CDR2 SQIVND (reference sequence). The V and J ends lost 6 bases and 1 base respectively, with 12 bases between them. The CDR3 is CASSLSDNNYGYTF. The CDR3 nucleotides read TGTGCCAGTAGCCTCTCCGACAATAACTATGGCTACACCTTC.

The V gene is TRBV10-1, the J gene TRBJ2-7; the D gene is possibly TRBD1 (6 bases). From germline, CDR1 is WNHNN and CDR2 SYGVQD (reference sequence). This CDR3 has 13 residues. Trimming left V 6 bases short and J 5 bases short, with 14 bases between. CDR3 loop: CASREDSDHEQYF. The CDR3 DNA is TGCGCCAGCAGAGAGGACAGTGATCACGAGCAGTACTTC.

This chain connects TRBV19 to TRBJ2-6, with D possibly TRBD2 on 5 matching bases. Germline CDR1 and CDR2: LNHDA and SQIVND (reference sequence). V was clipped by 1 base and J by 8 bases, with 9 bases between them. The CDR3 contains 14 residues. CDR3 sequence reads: CASSIGSGTNVLTF. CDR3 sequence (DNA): TGTGCCAGTAGTATAGGTTCCGGGACCAACGTCCTGACTTTC.

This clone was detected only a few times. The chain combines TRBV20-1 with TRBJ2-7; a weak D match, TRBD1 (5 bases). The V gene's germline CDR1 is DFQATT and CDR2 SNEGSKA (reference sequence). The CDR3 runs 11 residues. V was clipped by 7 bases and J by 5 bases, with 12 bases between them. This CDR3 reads CSGFLRDEQYF. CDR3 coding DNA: TGCAGTGGGTTCCTCAGGGACGAGCAGTACTTC.

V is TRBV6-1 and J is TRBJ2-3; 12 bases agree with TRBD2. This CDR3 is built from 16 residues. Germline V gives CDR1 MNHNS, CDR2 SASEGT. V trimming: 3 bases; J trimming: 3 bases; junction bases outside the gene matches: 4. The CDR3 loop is CASSETSGRGTDTQYF. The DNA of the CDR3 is TGTGCCAGCAGTGAGACTAGCGGGAGAGGTACAGATACGCAGTATTTT.

The CDR3 loop reads CASSPGTGYHEQYF. CDR3 sequence (DNA): TGTGCCAGCAGTCCCGGGACAGGGTACCACGAGCAGTACTTC. The V and J genes are TRBV7-9 and TRBJ2-7, with 9 positions matching TRBD1. After removal of 6 bases from V and 5 bases from J, the junction contained 8 bases not matched to a gene. The CDR3 totals 14 residues. Germline V gives CDR1 SEHNR, CDR2 FQNEAQ (reference sequence).

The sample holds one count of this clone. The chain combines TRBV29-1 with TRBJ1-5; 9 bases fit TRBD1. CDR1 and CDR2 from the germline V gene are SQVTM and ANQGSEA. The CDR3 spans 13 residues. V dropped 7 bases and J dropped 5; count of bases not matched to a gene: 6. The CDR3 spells CSAQTGGDQPQHF. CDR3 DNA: TGCAGCGCCCAGACAGGGGGTGATCAGCCCCAGCATTTT.

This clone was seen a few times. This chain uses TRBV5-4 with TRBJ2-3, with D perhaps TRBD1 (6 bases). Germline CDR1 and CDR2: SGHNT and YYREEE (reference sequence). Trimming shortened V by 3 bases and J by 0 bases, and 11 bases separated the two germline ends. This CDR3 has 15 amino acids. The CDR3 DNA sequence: TGTGCCAGCAGCTCTACAGGGATTAGCACAGATACGCAGTATTTT. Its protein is CASSSTGISTDTQYF.

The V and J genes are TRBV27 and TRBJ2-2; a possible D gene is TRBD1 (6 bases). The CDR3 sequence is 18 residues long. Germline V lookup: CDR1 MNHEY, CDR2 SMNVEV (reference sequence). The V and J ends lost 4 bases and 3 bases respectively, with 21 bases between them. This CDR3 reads CASSSPIHPGTYTGELFF. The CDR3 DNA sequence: TGTGCCAGCAGTTCCCCTATTCATCCCGGGACATACACCGGGGAGCTGTTTTTT.

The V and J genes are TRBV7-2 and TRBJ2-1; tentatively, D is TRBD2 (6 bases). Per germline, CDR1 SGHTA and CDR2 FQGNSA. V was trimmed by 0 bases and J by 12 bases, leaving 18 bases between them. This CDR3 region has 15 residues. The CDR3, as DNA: TGTGCCAGCAGCTTAGCGCCAGGGACTCCGCTTAGGCAGTTCTTC. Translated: CASSLAPGTPLRQFF.

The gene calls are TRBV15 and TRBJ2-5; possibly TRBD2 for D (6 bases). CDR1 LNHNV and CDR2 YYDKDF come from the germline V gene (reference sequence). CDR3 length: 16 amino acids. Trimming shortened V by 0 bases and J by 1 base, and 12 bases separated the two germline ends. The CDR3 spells CATSRDQRGLQETQYF. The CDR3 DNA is TGTGCCACCAGCAGAGATCAACGGGGACTCCAAGAGACCCAGTACTTC.

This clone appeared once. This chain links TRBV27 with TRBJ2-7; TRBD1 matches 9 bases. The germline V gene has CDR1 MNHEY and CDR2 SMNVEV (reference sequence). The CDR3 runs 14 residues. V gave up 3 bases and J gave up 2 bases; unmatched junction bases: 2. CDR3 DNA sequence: TGTGCCAGCAGTTTTGGGACAGGGACCTACGAGCAGTACTTC. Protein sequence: CASSFGTGTYEQYF.

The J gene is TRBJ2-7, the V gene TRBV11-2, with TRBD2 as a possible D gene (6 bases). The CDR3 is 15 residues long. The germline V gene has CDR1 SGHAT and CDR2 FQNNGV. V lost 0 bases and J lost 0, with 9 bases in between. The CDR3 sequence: CASSLEAGSSYEQYF. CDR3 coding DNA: TGTGCCAGCAGCTTAGAGGCGGGAAGCTCCTACGAGCAGTACTTC.

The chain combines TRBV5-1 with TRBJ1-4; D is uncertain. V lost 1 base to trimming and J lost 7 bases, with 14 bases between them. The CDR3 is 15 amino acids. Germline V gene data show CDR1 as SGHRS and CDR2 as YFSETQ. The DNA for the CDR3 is TGCGCCAGCAGCTTGTCCCCGAAAACGGGTGAAAAACTGTTTTTT. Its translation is CASSLSPKTGEKLFF.